One and the same sample provided the 20 T cell receptor beta chains below, sequenced in a study of T cells in Graves' hyperthyroidism and ophthalmopathy. Amplification targeted TCR beta CDR3 regions from RNA transcripts. When the TCR CDR3 underwent first-round RT-PCR, the HTBI primer set was used. MiXCR, applied by TCRdb to the multiplex PCR reads, yields one record per CDR3 protein. Among about 270,000 distinct CDR3 sequences listed, about 15% were seen once. The specimen was blood. The source of these receptors is a woman aged 50 to 65 with Graves' hyperthyroidism that later progressed to Graves' ophthalmopathy.

The DNA for the CDR3 is TGCAGTGCTAGAGGGGGTAGCGGGAGCACAGATACGCAGTATTTT. Protein product: CSARGGSGSTDTQYF. The chain is built from TRBV20-1 and TRBJ2-3; 7 bases line up with TRBD2. V shed 1 base and J 0 bases; nucleotides not matched to a gene: 4. Per the germline V gene, CDR1 is DFQATT and CDR2 is SNEGSKA (reference sequence). The CDR3 runs 15 residues.

The V call is TRBV15, the J call TRBJ2-3, with unresolved D. This CDR3 contains 11 residues. Germline assignment: CDR1 LNHNV and CDR2 YYDKDF (reference sequence). Trimming removed 1 base from V and 10 bases from J, with 6 bases in between. The CDR3 loop is CATSRGAPQYF. CDR3 DNA sequence: TGTGCCACCAGCAGAGGGGCCCCGCAGTATTTT.

The chain has TRBV19 and TRBJ2-6; 7 bases fit TRBD2. There are 18 residues in the CDR3. V gave up 5 bases and J gave up 0 bases; unmatched junction bases: 10. Germline V gene data show CDR1 as LNHDA and CDR2 as SQIVND (reference sequence). The CDR3 loop is CASSLLAGGGSGANVLTF. As DNA, the CDR3 is TGTGCCAGTAGTTTGTTAGCGGGCGGCGGCTCTGGGGCCAACGTCCTGACTTTC.

This clonotype was picked up many times. The chain carries TRBV27 and TRBJ1-5; D ambiguous. Germline V lookup: CDR1 MNHEY, CDR2 SMNVEV (reference sequence). The germline V and J ends were trimmed by 3 bases and 3 bases, with 9 bases remaining between them. This CDR3 comprises 14 residues. The CDR3 loop is CASSFDGSNQPQHF. Here the CDR3 DNA reads TGTGCCAGCAGTTTCGACGGTTCCAATCAGCCCCAGCATTTT.

The table lists this clonotype with many counts. The rearrangement uses TRBV28 and TRBJ2-7; 8 bases map to TRBD1. The CDR3 length is 16 residues. Germline CDR1 MDHEN, CDR2 SYDVKM. With 4 bases clipped from V and 6 bases from J, the junction kept 14 bases outside the gene matches. The CDR3, as DNA: TGTGCCAGCAGTTCCTCCGGACAGGGAAGAGGATCCGAGCAGTACTTC. This encodes CASSSSGQGRGSEQYF.

This clonotype was seen at least ten times. V usage is TRBV11-2 and J usage is TRBJ2-1, with D perhaps matching TRBD2 (6 bases). Trimming stripped 4 bases from V and 7 bases from J, with 17 bases between. Germline V lookup: CDR1 SGHAT, CDR2 FQNNGV. The CDR3 consists of 15 residues. The CDR3 spells CASSYGGEGRNEQFF. The CDR3 nucleotides are TGTGCCAGCAGCTATGGAGGGGAAGGTCGAAATGAGCAGTTCTTC.

The V call is TRBV6-2 or TRBV6-3, the J call TRBJ2-2, with 10 bases fitting TRBD1. Germline values: CDR1 MNHEY, CDR2 SVGEGT. This CDR3 is 13 amino acids long. With V trimmed by 7 bases and J by 6 bases, 2 bases remained unmatched. CDR3: CASIDRGPGELFF. The CDR3 nucleotides are TGTGCCAGCATCGACAGGGGGCCCGGGGAGCTGTTTTTT.

In its sample, this clonotype was seen many times. This chain links TRBV18 with TRBJ2-1; the match to TRBD2 covers 8 bases. This CDR3 contains 16 residues. Germline lookup yields CDR1 KGHSH and CDR2 LQKENI. V lost 7 bases and J lost 5; bases outside the gene matches: 13. As DNA, the CDR3 is TGTGCCAGCTTATCCACGGGATTAGCGGGACACAATGAGCAGTTCTTC. Its protein product is CASLSTGLAGHNEQFF.

This clonotype has only a few counts. This could be a read error, since a much larger clone is one nucleotide away. The rearrangement uses TRBV20-1 and TRBJ2-3, with 10 bases lining up with TRBD2. CDR1 DFQATT and CDR2 SNEGSKA come from the germline V gene (reference sequence). The CDR3 has 17 amino acids. V lost 1 base to trimming and J lost 4 bases; unmatched junction nucleotides: 11. This CDR3 reads CSARGPGLAPSSDTQYF. In nucleotides, the CDR3 is TGCAGTGCTAGAGGTCCGGGACTAGCGCCGAGCTCAGATACGCAGTATTTT.

V usage is TRBV20-1 and J usage is TRBJ2-7; 8 bases line up with TRBD2. From germline, CDR1 is DFQATT and CDR2 SNEGSKA (reference sequence). This CDR3 is built from 15 residues. J was trimmed by 7 bases and V by 5 bases; bases with no gene match: 16. The CDR3 spells CSASDIPGGGWEQYF. For the CDR3, the DNA is TGCAGTGCTTCCGACATCCCTGGCGGGGGGTGGGAGCAGTACTTC.

The rearrangement joins TRBV28 to TRBJ1-1; no clear D gene. CDR1 is MDHEN, CDR2 SYDVKM, per germline. Trimming shortened V by 10 bases and J by 4 bases, and 10 bases separated the two germline ends. The length of the CDR3 is 11 residues. The CDR3 region is CATISGTEAFF. CDR3 nucleotides: TGTGCCACCATTTCGGGCACTGAAGCTTTCTTT.

This clonotype has at least ten counts. The V call is TRBV20-1, the J call TRBJ2-1; D gene uncertain. This CDR3 region has 16 residues. From germline, CDR1 is DFQATT and CDR2 SNEGSKA (reference sequence). Trimming took off 0 bases at V and 0 bases at J, with 12 bases between the two ends. CDR3 residues: CSARDANGGSYNEQFF. The CDR3 nucleotides are TGCAGTGCTAGAGACGCGAACGGTGGCTCCTACAATGAGCAGTTCTTC.

Many counts were recorded for this clonotype. The chain couples TRBV20-1 to TRBJ2-5; D not certain. Germline V CDR1 and CDR2: DFQATT, SNEGSKA (reference sequence). The CDR3 spans 11 residues. Trimming removed 1 base from V and 4 bases from J, with 4 bases in between. Here the CDR3 reads CSARVRETQYF. Here the CDR3 DNA reads TGCAGTGCTAGAGTCCGAGAGACCCAGTACTTC.

This clonotype was seen more than once but under ten times. The chain links TRBV5-1 to TRBJ1-3, with 7 bases aligning to TRBD1. Germline V lookup: CDR1 SGHRS, CDR2 YFSETQ. J gave up 1 base and V 4 bases, and 5 bases lay outside the gene matches. This CDR3 has 15 residues. The CDR3 nucleotides are TGCGCCAGCAGCCTGGGACAGCAGTCTGGAAACACCATATATTTT. This sequence encodes CASSLGQQSGNTIYF.

This clonotype was recorded many times. The V gene is TRBV28, the J gene TRBJ1-1, with D tentatively TRBD1 (5 bases). V lost 5 bases, J lost 6 bases, and 19 bases lay in between. This CDR3 is built from 15 residues. The V gene's germline CDR1 is MDHEN and CDR2 SYDVKM. In DNA form, the CDR3 reads TGTGCCAGCAGTCCCGAGGACGGTAAAGGGGCTGAAGCTTTCTTT. This codes for CASSPEDGKGAEAFF.

This clonotype appeared a few times. CDR3 bases: TGTGCCAGCAGCCAGGGACTAGCGCCGTACGAGCAGTACTTC. Encoded protein: CASSQGLAPYEQYF. The chain links TRBV7-9 to TRBJ2-7, with TRBD2 matching over 10 bases. With V trimmed by 5 bases and J by 4 bases, 5 bases remained unmatched. Germline V gives CDR1 SEHNR, CDR2 FQNEAQ (reference sequence). This CDR3 is 14 amino acids long.

A word on this clonotype: A much larger clonotype is one base distant, so this may be a read error. This chain connects TRBV24-1 to TRBJ1-1, with D perhaps TRBD1 (5 bases). This CDR3 has 13 amino acids. Germline loops: CDR1 KGHDR, CDR2 SFDVKD. The CDR3 coding sequence is TGTGCCACCAGTGACTCGGGACGCACTGAAGCTTCCTTT. Translated: CATSDSGRTEASF.

At least ten counts were recorded for this clonotype. Written as DNA, the CDR3 is TGTGCCAGCAGTTACTCCGGGACTAGAACCTACGAGCAGTACTTC. Protein sequence: CASSYSGTRTYEQYF. This chain joins TRBV6-5 and TRBJ2-7, with 8 bases lining up with TRBD2. The CDR3 consists of 15 residues. Unmatched junction bases numbered 3, after V lost 0 bases and J lost 2 bases. CDR1 MNHEY and CDR2 SVGAGI come from the germline V gene.

This chain links TRBV2 with TRBJ2-7; 9 bases match TRBD1. Per germline, CDR1 SNHLY and CDR2 FYNNEI. J lost 3 bases, V lost 7 bases, and 10 bases had no gene match. The CDR3 has 15 amino acids. The CDR3 is CASTESGTGSYEQYF. The CDR3 DNA sequence: TGTGCCAGCACCGAATCCGGGACAGGGAGCTACGAGCAGTACTTC.

This clonotype was found many times. The gene calls are TRBV28 and TRBJ2-1; perhaps TRBD2 as D (7 bases). The CDR3 sequence is 14 residues long. V was shortened by 2 bases and J by 8 bases, with 13 bases between the two germline ends. Per germline, CDR1 MDHEN and CDR2 SYDVKM. Written as DNA, the CDR3 is TGTGCCAGCAGTTTAAATTGGGGGGGCGATGAGCAGTTCTTC. Translating it yields CASSLNWGGDEQFF.